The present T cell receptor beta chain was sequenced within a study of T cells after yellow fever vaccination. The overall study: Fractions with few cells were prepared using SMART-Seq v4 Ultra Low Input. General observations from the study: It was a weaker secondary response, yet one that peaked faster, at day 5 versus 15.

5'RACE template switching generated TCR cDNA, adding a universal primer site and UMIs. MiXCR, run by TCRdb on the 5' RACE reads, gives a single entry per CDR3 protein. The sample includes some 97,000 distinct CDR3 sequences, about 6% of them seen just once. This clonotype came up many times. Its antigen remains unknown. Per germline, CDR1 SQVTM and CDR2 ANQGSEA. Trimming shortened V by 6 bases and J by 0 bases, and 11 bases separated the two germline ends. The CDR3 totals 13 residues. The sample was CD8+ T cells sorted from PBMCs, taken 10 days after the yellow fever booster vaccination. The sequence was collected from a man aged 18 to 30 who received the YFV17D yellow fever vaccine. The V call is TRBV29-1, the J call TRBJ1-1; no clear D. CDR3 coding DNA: TGCAGCGTGGCGACTGGGATGAACACTGAAGCTTTCTTT. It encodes CSVATGMNTEAFF. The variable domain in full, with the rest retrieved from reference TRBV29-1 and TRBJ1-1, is SAVISQKPSRDICQRGTSLTIQCQVDSQVTMMFWYRQQPGQSLTLIATANQGSEATYESGFVIDKFPISRPNLTFSTLTVSNMSPEDSSIYLCSVATGMNTEAFFGQGTRLTVV.